The T cell receptor beta chain under discussion was sequenced for a study of regulatory T cells in long-lasting Graves disease. CDR3 size: 13 residues. The V and J ends lost 8 bases and 2 bases respectively, with 12 bases between them. The V gene's germline CDR1 is MNHNS and CDR2 SASEGT. Investigators prepared the TCR beta libraries by applying iRepertoire HTBI primers and Arm-PCR of CDR3 regions. TCRdb analysed the multiplex PCR reads with MiXCR anew, one entry per CDR3 protein. The table records 390,000 or so distinct CDR3 sequences, approximately 25% of them present only once. This clonotype occurred many times. Time point given: persistent/refractory GD, antithyroid drugs over 5 years with positive TRAb. PBMCs were the source of the RNA used for TCR sequencing.

The clonotype was recovered from a middle-aged woman with Graves disease. This chain joins TRBV6-1 and TRBJ1-1; D gene ambiguous. The sequences come from peripheral blood mononuclear cells (PBMCs), collected when the disease was refractory, from a patient treated with antithyroid drugs. CDR3 residues: CASSNLVNTEAFF. In DNA form, the CDR3 reads TGTGCCAGCTCTAATCTGGTTAACACTGAAGCTTTCTTT.